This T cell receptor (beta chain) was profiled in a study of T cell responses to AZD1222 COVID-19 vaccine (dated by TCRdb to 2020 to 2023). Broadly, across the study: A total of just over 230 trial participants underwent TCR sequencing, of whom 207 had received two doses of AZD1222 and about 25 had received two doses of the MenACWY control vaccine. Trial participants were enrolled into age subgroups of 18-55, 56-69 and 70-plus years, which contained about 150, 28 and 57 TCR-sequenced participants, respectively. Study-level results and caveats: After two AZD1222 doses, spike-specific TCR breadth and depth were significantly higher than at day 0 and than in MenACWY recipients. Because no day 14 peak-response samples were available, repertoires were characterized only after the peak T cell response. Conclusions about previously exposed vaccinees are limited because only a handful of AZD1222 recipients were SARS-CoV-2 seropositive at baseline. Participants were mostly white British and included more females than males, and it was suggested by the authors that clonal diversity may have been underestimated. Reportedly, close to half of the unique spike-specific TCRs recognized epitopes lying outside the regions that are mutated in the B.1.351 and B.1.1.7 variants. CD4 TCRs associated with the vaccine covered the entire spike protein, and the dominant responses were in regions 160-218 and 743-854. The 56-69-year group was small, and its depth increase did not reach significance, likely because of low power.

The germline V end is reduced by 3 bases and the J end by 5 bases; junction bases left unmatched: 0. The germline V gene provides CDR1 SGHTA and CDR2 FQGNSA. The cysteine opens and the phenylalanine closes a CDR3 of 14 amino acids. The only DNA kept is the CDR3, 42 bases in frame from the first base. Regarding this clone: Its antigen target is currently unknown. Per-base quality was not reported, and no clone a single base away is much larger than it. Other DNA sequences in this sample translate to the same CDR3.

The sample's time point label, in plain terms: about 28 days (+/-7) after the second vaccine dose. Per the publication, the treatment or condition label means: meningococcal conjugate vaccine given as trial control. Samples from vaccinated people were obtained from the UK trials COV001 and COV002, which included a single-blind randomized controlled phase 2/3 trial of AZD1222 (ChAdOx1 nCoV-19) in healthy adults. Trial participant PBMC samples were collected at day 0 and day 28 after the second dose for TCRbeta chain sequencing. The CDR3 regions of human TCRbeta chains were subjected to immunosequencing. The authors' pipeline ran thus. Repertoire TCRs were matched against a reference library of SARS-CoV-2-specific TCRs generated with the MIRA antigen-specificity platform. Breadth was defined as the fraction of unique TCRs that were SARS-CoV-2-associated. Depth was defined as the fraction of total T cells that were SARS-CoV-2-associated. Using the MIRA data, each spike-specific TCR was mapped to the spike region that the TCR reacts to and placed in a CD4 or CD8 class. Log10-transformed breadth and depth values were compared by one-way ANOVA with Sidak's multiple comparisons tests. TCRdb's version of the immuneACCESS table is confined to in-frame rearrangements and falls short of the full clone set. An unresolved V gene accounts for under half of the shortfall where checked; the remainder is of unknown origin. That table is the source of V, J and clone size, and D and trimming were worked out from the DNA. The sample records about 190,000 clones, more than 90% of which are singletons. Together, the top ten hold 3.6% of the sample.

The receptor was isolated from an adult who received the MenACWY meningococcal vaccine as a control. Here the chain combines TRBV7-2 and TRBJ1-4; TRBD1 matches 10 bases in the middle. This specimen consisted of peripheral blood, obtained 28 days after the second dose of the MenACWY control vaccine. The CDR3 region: CASSLDRGNEKLFF. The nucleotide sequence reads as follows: TGTGCCAGCAGCTTGGACAGGGGGAATGAAAAACTGTTTTTT. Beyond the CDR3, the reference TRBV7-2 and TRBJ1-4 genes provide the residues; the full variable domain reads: GAGVSQSPSNKVTEKGKDVELRCDPISGHTALYWYRQSLGQGLEFLIYFQGNSAPDKSGLPSDRFSAERTGGSVSTLTIQRTQQEDSAVYLCASSLDRGNEKLFFGSGTQLSVL.